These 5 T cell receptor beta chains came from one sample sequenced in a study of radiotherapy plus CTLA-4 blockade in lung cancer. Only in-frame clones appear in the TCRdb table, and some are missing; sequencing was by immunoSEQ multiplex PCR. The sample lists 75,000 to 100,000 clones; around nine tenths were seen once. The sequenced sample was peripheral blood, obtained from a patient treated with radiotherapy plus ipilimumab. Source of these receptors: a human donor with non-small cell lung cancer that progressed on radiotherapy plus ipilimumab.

This CDR3 is CASSEYEQFF. The CDR3 DNA follows: TGTGCCAGCAGTGAGTATGAGCAGTTCTTC. The V gene is TRBV6-1, the J gene TRBJ2-1; D ambiguous. V gave up 3 bases and J gave up 8 bases, with 2 bases separating them. Germline CDR1 and CDR2: MNHNS and SASEGT. The CDR3 is 10 residues long.

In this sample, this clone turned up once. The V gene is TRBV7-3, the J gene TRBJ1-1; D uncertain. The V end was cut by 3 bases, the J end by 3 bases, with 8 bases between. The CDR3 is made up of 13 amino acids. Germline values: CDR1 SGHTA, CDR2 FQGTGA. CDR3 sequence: CASSLGLDTEAFF. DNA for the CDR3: TGTGCCAGCAGCTTGGGTTTGGACACTGAAGCTTTCTTT.

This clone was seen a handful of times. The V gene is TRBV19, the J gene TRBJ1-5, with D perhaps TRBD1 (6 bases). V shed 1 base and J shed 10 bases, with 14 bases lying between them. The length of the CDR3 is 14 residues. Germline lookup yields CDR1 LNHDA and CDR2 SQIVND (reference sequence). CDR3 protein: CASSIVGTRAPQHF. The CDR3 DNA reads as TGTGCCAGTAGTATAGTGGGGACACGGGCTCCCCAGCATTTT.

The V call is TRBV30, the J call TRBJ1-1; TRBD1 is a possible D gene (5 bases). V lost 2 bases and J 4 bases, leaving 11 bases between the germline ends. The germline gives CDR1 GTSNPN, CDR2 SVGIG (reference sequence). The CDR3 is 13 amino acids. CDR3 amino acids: CAWSRDQGTEAFF. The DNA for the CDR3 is TGTGCCTGGAGTCGGGACCAAGGCACTGAAGCTTTCTTT.

CDR3 residues: CASSVTGTNVEQFF. DNA of the CDR3: TGTGCCAGCAGCGTCACCGGGACTAACGTTGAGCAGTTCTTC. This chain joins TRBV9 and TRBJ2-1, with TRBD2 matching 7 bases. The CDR3 spans 14 residues. The junction had 8 bases not matched to a gene; V was cut back by 2 bases and J by 9 bases. Germline V gene data show CDR1 as SGDLS and CDR2 as YYNGEE.